This TCR beta chain was captured in a study of T cell repertoires in aging, cancer and after chemotherapy. This clonotype was seen once. This CDR3 spans 14 amino acids. Germline trimming cut 4 bases from V and 4 bases from J; bases unmatched to any gene: 6. Rearranged V-D-J TRB sequences were amplified with a mixed TRB-A/B primer pool. TCRdb ran MiXCR on the multiplex PCR reads and lists one entry per CDR3 protein. The table lists some 15,000 distinct CDR3 sequences, approximately 46% of them singletons. Peripheral blood genomic DNA, not sorted cells or RNA, was the template. This TCR came from a human donor in good health. The V call is TRBV12-3 or TRBV12-4, the J call TRBJ1-2; 7 bases map to TRBD1. The sequenced sample consisted of blood. DNA for the CDR3: TGTGCCAGCAGTTCGCGACAGGGAATCTATGGCTACACCTTC. It specifies CASSSRQGIYGYTF.